The TCR beta chain described here comes from a study of T cells in women clearing cervical HPV infection. Across the whole study: Controls gave blood once infection was undetectable; cases at lesion identification. Case blood was drawn a median approximately 150 days after lesion detection.

The protocol was immunoSEQ multiplex PCR, while the TCRdb copy is restricted to in-frame clones and leaves out a portion. The sample's table shows under 45,000 clones. Sequencing used blood buffy coat. The sequence came from a woman aged 18-70 years with a cervical HPV16 infection that either progressed to CIN3+ or cleared (not recorded which).

The sequenced part of the CDR3 DNA is TGTGCCAGTAGTATATCGGCAGGCGGGGCGGAGACC. It encodes CASSISAGGAET. The whole CDR3 reads CASSISAGGAETQYF. V and J are TRBV19 and TRBJ2-5, with D possibly TRBD2 on 6 matching bases. Read sequence stops 3 residues before the CDR3 end, and the germline J gene provides the missing end. Trimming pared 2 bases from V and 5 bases from J, leaving 15 bases between. CDR1 and CDR2 (germline): LNHDA, SQIVND (reference sequence). This CDR3 is 15 amino acids long.